This is a list of T cell receptor beta chains from one sample in a study of blood T cell repertoires in COVID-19. Generated by immunoSEQ multiplex PCR, the TCRdb table keeps only in-frame clones and is missing some. The sample consists of about 200,000 clones, more than 75% of them appearing once. Sequencing was performed on peripheral blood. Source of these receptors: a person aged 65 to 79 with COVID-19, enrolled during active disease. The CDR3 runs from the conserved cysteine through the conserved F or W. The order of the fields is D gene, V gene, CDR3 length, J gene, CDR3 protein, CDR3 DNA. The D gene is left open where the match is weak.

TRBD2	TRBV3-1/TRBV3-2	16	TRBJ2-3	CASSPRGLASTDTQYF	TGTGCCAGCAGCCCAAGGGGACTAGCTAGCACAGATACGCAGTATTTT
.	TRBV28	12	TRBJ2-7	CASGMGLYEQYF	TGTGCCAGCGGCATGGGCCTCTACGAGCAGTACTTC
.	TRBV28	15	TRBJ1-5	CASSFRGFSNQPQHF	TGTGCCAGCAGTTTCCGGGGTTTTAGCAATCAGCCCCAGCATTTT
.	TRBV6-5	14	TRBJ1-1	CASTGGQGNTEAFF	TGTGCCAGCACCGGAGGGCAGGGGAACACTGAAGCTTTCTTT
.	TRBV24-1	19	TRBJ2-1	CATSDLGAGTTSSYNEQFF	TGTGCCACCAGTGATTTGGGAGCAGGGACAACTTCCTCCTACAATGAGCAGTTCTTC
.	TRBV25-1	15	TRBJ2-7	CASSDFVGGSYEQYF	TGTGCCAGCAGTGATTTCGTAGGAGGGTCTTACGAGCAGTACTTC
TRBD2	TRBV4-1	15	TRBJ2-7	CASSPRTSGNYEQYF	TGCGCCAGCAGCCCACGGACTAGCGGTAATTACGAGCAGTACTTC
TRBD1	TRBV27	14	TRBJ1-6	CASSLWTGIAPLHF	TGTGCCAGCAGTTTGTGGACAGGCATAGCACCCCTCCACTTT
TRBD1	TRBV28	19	TRBJ1-5	CASSLWVWGTGDSNQPQHF	TGTGCCAGCAGTTTATGGGTATGGGGGACAGGGGATAGCAATCAGCCCCAGCATTTT
.	TRBV29-1	12	TRBJ1-4	CSVKTGSEKLFF	TGCAGCGTTAAGACAGGATCCGAAAAACTGTTTTTT